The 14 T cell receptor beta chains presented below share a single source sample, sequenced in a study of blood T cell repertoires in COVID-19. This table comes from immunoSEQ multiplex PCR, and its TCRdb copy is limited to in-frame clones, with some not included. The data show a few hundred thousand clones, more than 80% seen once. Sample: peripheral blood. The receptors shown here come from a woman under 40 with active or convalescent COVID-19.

The CDR3 reads CASSNNRGVSNQPQHF. The CDR3 nucleotides read TGTGCCAGCAGTAATAACAGGGGCGTGAGCAATCAGCCCCAGCATTTT. This rearrangement joins TRBV6-2 or TRBV6-3 to TRBJ1-5; 7 positions agree with TRBD1. The CDR3 covers 16 residues. Losses at the gene ends were 5 bases for V and 1 base for J; bases not matched to a gene: 8. CDR1 is MNHEY and CDR2 is SVGEGT in the germline V gene.

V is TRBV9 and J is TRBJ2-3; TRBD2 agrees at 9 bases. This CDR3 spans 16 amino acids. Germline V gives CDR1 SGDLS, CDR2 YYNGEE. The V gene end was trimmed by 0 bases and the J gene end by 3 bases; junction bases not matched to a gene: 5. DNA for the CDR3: TGTGCCAGCAGCGTAGTGGCGGGGGGGCAGACAGATACGCAGTATTTT. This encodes CASSVVAGGQTDTQYF.

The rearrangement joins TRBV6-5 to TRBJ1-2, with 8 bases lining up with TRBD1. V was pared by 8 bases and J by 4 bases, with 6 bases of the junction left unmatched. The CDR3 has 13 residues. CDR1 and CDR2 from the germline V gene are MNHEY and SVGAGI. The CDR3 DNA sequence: TGTGCCAGCGGACAGGGCAATATCTATGGCTACACCTTC. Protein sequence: CASGQGNIYGYTF.

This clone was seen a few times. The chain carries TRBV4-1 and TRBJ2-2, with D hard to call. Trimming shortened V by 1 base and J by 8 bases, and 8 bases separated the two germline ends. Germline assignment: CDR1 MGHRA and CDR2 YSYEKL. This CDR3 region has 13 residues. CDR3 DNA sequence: TGCGCCAGCAGCCAAGTGGGCATGGGGGAGCTGTTTTTT. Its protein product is CASSQVGMGELFF.

This chain's CDR3 is CASSLRFLLGYTF. CDR3 coding DNA: TGTGCCAGCAGTTTGCGGTTTTTACTTGGCTACACCTTC. The chain links TRBV28 to TRBJ1-2, with D unresolved. The V end lost 3 bases, the J end lost 7 bases, and 12 bases lay between the germline ends. The CDR3 loop spans 13 amino acids. Germline loops: CDR1 MDHEN, CDR2 SYDVKM.

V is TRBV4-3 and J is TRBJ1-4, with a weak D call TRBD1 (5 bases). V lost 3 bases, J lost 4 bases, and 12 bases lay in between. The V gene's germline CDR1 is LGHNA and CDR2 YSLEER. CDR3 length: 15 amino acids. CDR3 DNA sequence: TGCGCCAGCAGCCAGGGGCAGGGACTTAATGAAAAACTGTTTTTT. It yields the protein CASSQGQGLNEKLFF.

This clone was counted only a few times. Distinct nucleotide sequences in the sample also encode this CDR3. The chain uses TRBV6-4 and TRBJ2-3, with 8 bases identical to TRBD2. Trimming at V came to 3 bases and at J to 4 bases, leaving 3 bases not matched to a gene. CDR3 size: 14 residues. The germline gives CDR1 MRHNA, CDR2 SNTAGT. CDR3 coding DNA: TGTGCCAGCAGTGAGTCGGGGGGGGCAGATACGCAGTATTTT. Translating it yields CASSESGGADTQYF.

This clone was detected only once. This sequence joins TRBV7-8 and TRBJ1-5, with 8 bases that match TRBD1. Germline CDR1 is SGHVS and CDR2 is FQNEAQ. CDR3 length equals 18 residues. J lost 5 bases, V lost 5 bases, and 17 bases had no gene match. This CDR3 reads CASSPGFRAGGAYQPQHF. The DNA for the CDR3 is TGTGCCAGCAGCCCCGGTTTTCGGGCAGGGGGCGCCTATCAGCCCCAGCATTTT.

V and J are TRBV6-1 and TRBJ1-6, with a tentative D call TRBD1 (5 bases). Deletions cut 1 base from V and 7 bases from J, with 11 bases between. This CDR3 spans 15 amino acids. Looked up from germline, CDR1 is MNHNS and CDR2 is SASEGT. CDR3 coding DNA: TGTGCCAGCAGTGAAGTCTCAGGGCGGAATTCACCCCTCCACTTT. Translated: CASSEVSGRNSPLHF.

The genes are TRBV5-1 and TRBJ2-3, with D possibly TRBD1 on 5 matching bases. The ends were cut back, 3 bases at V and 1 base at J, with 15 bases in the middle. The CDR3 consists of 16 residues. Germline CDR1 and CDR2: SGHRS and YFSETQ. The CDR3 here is CASSSAAGIGTDTQYF. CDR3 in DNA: TGCGCCAGCAGCTCGGCGGCAGGGATAGGCACAGATACGCAGTATTTT.

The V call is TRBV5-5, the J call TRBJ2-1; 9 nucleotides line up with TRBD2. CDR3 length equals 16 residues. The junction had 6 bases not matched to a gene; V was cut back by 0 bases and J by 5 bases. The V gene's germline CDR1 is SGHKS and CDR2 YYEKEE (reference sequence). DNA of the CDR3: TGTGCCAGCAGCTTGGCGTGGCGGGGGGGCCACAATGAGCAGTTCTTC. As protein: CASSLAWRGGHNEQFF.

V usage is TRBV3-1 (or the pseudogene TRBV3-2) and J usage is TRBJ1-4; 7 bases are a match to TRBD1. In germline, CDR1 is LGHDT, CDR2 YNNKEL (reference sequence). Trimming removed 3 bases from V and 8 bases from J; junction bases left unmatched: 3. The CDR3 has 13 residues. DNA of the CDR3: TGTGCCAGCAGCCATGACAGGGTCGAAAAACTGTTTTTT. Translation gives CASSHDRVEKLFF.

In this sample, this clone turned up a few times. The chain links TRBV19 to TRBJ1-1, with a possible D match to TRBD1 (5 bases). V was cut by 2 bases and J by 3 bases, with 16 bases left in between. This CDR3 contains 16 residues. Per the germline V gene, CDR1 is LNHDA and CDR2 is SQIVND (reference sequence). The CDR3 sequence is CASSIQGGELDTEAFF. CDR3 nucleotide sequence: TGTGCCAGTAGTATACAGGGTGGGGAATTGGACACTGAAGCTTTCTTT.

The CDR3 coding sequence is TGTGCCAGCAGCCCAAGAACAGGGCCCCATGGCTACACCTTC. Its translation is CASSPRTGPHGYTF. The chain recombines TRBV7-6 with TRBJ1-2; D possibly corresponds to TRBD1 (6 bases). V was shortened by 5 bases and J by 6 bases, with 16 bases between the two germline ends. Germline values: CDR1 SGHVS, CDR2 FNYEAQ. The length of the CDR3 is 14 residues.